The present T cell receptor (beta chain) was sequenced within a study of cytomegalovirus exposure and HLA in healthy donors. The CDR3 length is 20 residues. Germline V gene data show CDR1 as MNHEY and CDR2 as SMNVEV (reference sequence). Trimming removed 2 bases from V and 4 bases from J; junction bases left unmatched: 18. The PCR had 60 Vbeta and 13 Jbeta primers. Clones were read by immunoSEQ multiplex PCR, and TCRdb kept only the in-frame ones, dropping some. The repertoire holds approximately 300,000 clones, 84% seen once, with roughly 2% in the top ten. This sequence joins TRBV27 and TRBJ2-3, with 10 bases matching TRBD2. The receptor's source is a woman in her thirties or forties in good health and CMV-seropositive. Sequencing was carried out using PBMCs. In DNA, the CDR3 is TGTGCCAGCAGTTTAAGGCGGACTACTAGCGGGAATCATGTTGCAGATACGCAGTATTTT. It specifies CASSLRRTTSGNHVADTQYF.